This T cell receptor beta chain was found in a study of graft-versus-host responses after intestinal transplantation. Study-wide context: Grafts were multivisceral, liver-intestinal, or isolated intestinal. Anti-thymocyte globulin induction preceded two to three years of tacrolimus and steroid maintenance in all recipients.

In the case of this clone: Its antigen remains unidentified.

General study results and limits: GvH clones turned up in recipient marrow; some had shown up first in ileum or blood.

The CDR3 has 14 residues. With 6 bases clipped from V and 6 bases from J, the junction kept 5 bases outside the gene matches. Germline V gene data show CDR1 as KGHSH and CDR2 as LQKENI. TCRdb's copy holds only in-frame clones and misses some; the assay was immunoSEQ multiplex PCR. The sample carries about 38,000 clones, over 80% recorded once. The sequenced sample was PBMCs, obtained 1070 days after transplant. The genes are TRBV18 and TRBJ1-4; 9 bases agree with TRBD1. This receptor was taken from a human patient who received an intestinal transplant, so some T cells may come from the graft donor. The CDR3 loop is CASSTTGGDEKLFF. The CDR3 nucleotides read TGTGCCAGCTCTACGACAGGGGGGGATGAAAAACTGTTTTTT.